The 27 T cell receptor beta chains given below trace back to one sample, sequenced in a study of blood T cells in healthy people across ages. The use of a sample-barcoded 5' primer and a J-beta primer mix characterized a second PCR of roughly 7 to 11 cycles. From the 5' RACE reads, TCRdb called clonotypes with MiXCR, one entry per CDR3 protein. This table has about 1,500,000 distinct CDR3 sequences, 40% to 50% appearing once. Source material: blood. The source is a woman under 30 in good health.

The V gene is TRBV7-9, the J gene TRBJ2-1; 9 positions match TRBD2. CDR3 length equals 18 residues. CDR1 is SEHNR, CDR2 FQNEAQ, per germline (reference sequence). V lost 3 bases to trimming and J lost 0 bases; unmatched junction nucleotides: 9. The CDR3 protein is CASSLRTSASRSYNEQFF. CDR3 DNA: TGTGCCAGCAGCTTGAGGACTAGCGCCTCTCGCTCCTACAATGAGCAGTTCTTC. The whole variable domain, filled in from reference TRBV7-9 and TRBJ2-1, reads DTGVSQNPRHKITKRGQNVTFRCDPISEHNRLYWYRQTLGQGPEFLTYFQNEAQLEKSRLLSDRFSAERPKGSFSTLEIQRTEQGDSAMYLCASSLRTSASRSYNEQFFGPGTRLTVL.

The chain is built from TRBV20-1 and TRBJ1-1, with 9 bases fitting TRBD1. CDR3 length: 14 amino acids. CDR1 is DFQATT, CDR2 SNEGSKA, per germline (reference sequence). With 3 bases clipped from V and 4 bases from J, the junction kept 6 bases outside the gene matches. The CDR3 DNA sequence: TGCAGTGCTAGTGAACAGGGGGCGGGCACTGAAGCTTTCTTT. It translates to CSASEQGAGTEAFF.

This chain connects TRBV28 to TRBJ2-5; D may be TRBD1 (6 bases). Germline CDR1 MDHEN, CDR2 SYDVKM. The CDR3 consists of 14 residues. V was trimmed by 6 bases and J by 7 bases, leaving 18 bases between them. For the CDR3, the DNA is TGTGCCAGCAGCACCTGGACAGAGTCGGGGACCCAGTACTTC. Translating it yields CASSTWTESGTQYF.

V and J are TRBV27 and TRBJ2-1; 7 nucleotides line up with TRBD2. Trimming cost V 0 bases and J 12 bases; bases outside gene matches: 8. Germline V gene data show CDR1 as MNHEY and CDR2 as SMNVEV (reference sequence). The CDR3 contains 14 residues. The CDR3 sequence is CASSLSGAGEGQFF. CDR3 DNA: TGTGCCAGCAGTTTATCTGGGGCGGGAGAAGGGCAGTTCTTC.

This clonotype occurred a few times. CDR3 amino acids: CATSKLAGDNEQFF. The CDR3 nucleotides read TGTGCCACCAGTAAGCTAGCGGGGGACAATGAGCAGTTCTTC. The chain couples TRBV24-1 to TRBJ2-1; 10 positions agree with TRBD2. Germline loops: CDR1 KGHDR, CDR2 SFDVKD. V gave up 6 bases and J gave up 5 bases; unmatched junction bases: 3. This CDR3 contains 14 residues.

V and J are TRBV7-9 and TRBJ2-7; D may correspond to TRBD1 or TRBD2 (5 bases each). CDR3 length: 14 amino acids. Germline V gene data show CDR1 as SEHNR and CDR2 as FQNEAQ (reference sequence). V was cut by 5 bases and J by 3 bases, with 14 bases left in between. In DNA form, the CDR3 reads TGTGCCAGCAGCGTGTCGGGACGGTTCTACGAGCAGTACTTC. It is translated as CASSVSGRFYEQYF.

V usage is TRBV20-1 and J usage is TRBJ2-4; TRBD2 agrees at 12 bases. The DNA end is a closer match to TRBJ2-7, so the J assignment may be wrong. The CDR3 is 14 amino acids. From germline, CDR1 is DFQATT and CDR2 SNEGSKA (reference sequence). The CDR3 DNA reads as TGCAGTGCCATAGCGACTAGCGGGAGTAGCGAGCAGTACTTC. Translated, it gives CSAIATSGSSEQYF.

The genes are TRBV7-2 and TRBJ1-1, with D possibly being TRBD1 (5 bases). The CDR3 runs 16 residues. V dropped 5 bases and J dropped 4 bases, with 20 bases sitting between them. The germline V gene encodes CDR1 SGHTA and CDR2 FQGNSA. CDR3 DNA sequence: TGTGCCAGCAGCGCCCAACCGGCAGGGACGGGCACTGAAGCTTTCTTT. Its translation is CASSAQPAGTGTEAFF.

Note on this clonotype: A junction end diverges from the germline sequence, so it may reflect a read error. V and J are TRBV3-1 and TRBJ2-1; TRBD2 aligns across 11 bases. This CDR3 spans 19 amino acids. CDR1 is LGHDT, CDR2 YNNKEL, per germline (reference sequence). The CDR3 bases are TGTGCCGGCAGCCGCTTCCCTTTAGCGGGGGGGCCAAACTACAATGAGCAGTTCTTC. Translated: CAGSRFPLAGGPNYNEQFF.

This clonotype has a handful of counts. This chain uses TRBV7-2 with TRBJ2-7; no firm D call. Trimming cost V 5 bases and J 4 bases, with 15 bases left between them. This CDR3 spans 14 amino acids. CDR1 and CDR2 from the germline V gene are SGHTA and FQGNSA. CDR3: CASSQGAAFYEQYF. CDR3 nucleotides: TGTGCCAGCAGCCAAGGCGCGGCCTTTTACGAGCAGTACTTC.

This chain links TRBV30 with TRBJ2-1, with D tentatively TRBD2 (6 bases). The ends were cut back, 5 bases at V and 8 bases at J, with 22 bases in the middle. The CDR3 is made up of 15 amino acids. Germline V gene lookup returns CDR1 GTSNPN and CDR2 SVGIG (reference sequence). The CDR3 DNA reads TGTGCCTGGGACCGAGCGGGTCGGGCCCAATATGAGCAGTTCTTC. Protein: CAWDRAGRAQYEQFF.

This sequence joins TRBV7-2 and TRBJ2-3, with no clear D. CDR3 length equals 14 residues. The V gene lost 2 bases and the J gene lost 7 bases, with 13 bases spanning the gap. Germline lookup yields CDR1 SGHTA and CDR2 FQGNSA. CDR3 in amino acids: CASSLYLPPHTQYF. CDR3 DNA sequence: TGTGCCAGCAGCTTATACTTGCCGCCCCATACGCAGTATTTT.

This sequence joins TRBV6-1 and TRBJ2-3; 8 bases map to TRBD2. Germline loops: CDR1 MNHNS, CDR2 SASEGT. V lost 1 base and J lost 2; bases outside the gene matches: 5. This CDR3 comprises 16 residues. DNA of the CDR3: TGTGCCAGCAGTGAAGGTTGGCGGGGGGACACAGATACGCAGTATTTT. It encodes CASSEGWRGDTDTQYF.

This chain links TRBV20-1 with TRBJ2-7; D possibly corresponds to TRBD2 (7 bases). CDR1 DFQATT and CDR2 SNEGSKA come from the germline V gene (reference sequence). The length of the CDR3 is 14 residues. Written as DNA, the CDR3 is TGCAGGGCGGGATATGCGGGGGCTTCCTACGAGCAGTACTTC. It encodes CRAGYAGASYEQYF.

The V and J genes are TRBV2 and TRBJ2-1; 12 bases agree with TRBD1. CDR1 is SNHLY and CDR2 is FYNNEI in the germline V gene. This CDR3 comprises 16 residues. J lost 5 bases, V lost 0 bases, and 2 bases had no gene match. The CDR3 protein is CASSEAGQGADNEQFF. CDR3 nucleotides: TGTGCCAGCAGTGAAGCGGGACAGGGGGCGGACAATGAGCAGTTCTTC.

This chain uses TRBV28 with TRBJ2-3; 8 nucleotides align to TRBD2. J lost 2 bases, V lost 5 bases, and 9 bases had no gene match. Germline V gene data show CDR1 as MDHEN and CDR2 as SYDVKM. The CDR3 length is 16 residues. CDR3 DNA sequence: TGTGCCAGCAGTCCTCTAAGCGGGGGATTCACAGATACGCAGTATTTT. Its protein is CASSPLSGGFTDTQYF.

V is TRBV3-1 and J is TRBJ2-1; no reliable D call. Germline assignment: CDR1 LGHDT and CDR2 YNNKEL (reference sequence). The CDR3 is made up of 15 amino acids. Trimming shortened V by 0 bases and J by 7 bases, and 13 bases separated the two germline ends. The CDR3 is CASSQDPLTGNEQFF. The CDR3 DNA reads as TGTGCCAGCAGCCAAGATCCCCTCACCGGGAATGAGCAGTTCTTC.

This clonotype was picked up one time. This sequence joins TRBV13 and TRBJ2-5; D uncertain. Trimming left V 1 base short and J 2 bases short, with 11 bases between. The CDR3 totals 15 residues. Germline V gene lookup returns CDR1 PRHDT and CDR2 FYEKMQ (reference sequence). The CDR3: CASSLEAAPQETQYF. As DNA, the CDR3 is TGTGCCAGCAGCTTAGAGGCAGCCCCACAAGAGACCCAGTACTTC.

The chain employs TRBV7-2 and TRBJ2-7; D ambiguous. Deletions cut 2 bases from V and 2 bases from J, with 7 bases between. This CDR3 comprises 13 residues. CDR1 and CDR2 from the germline V gene are SGHTA and FQGNSA. CDR3 DNA: TGTGCCAGCAGCTTATATTCAGCCTACGAGCAGTACTTC. Its translation: CASSLYSAYEQYF.

The V and J genes are TRBV28 and TRBJ1-2; perhaps TRBD1 as D (5 bases). This CDR3 is built from 14 residues. Looked up from germline, CDR1 is MDHEN and CDR2 is SYDVKM. V dropped 7 bases and J dropped 5 bases, with 17 bases sitting between them. In DNA, the CDR3 is TGTGCCAGCAAAACCCCCCAGGGACCTTATGGCTACACCTTC. It is translated as CASKTPQGPYGYTF.

This clonotype was seen a handful of times. The J gene is TRBJ2-7, the V gene TRBV7-9; TRBD1 matches 7 bases. Germline V lookup: CDR1 SEHNR, CDR2 FQNEAQ (reference sequence). V shed 5 bases and J 3 bases; nucleotides not matched to a gene: 7. CDR3 size: 14 residues. CDR3 residues: CASSPPGQIYEQYF. The CDR3 DNA is TGTGCCAGCAGCCCACCGGGACAGATCTACGAGCAGTACTTC.

This clonotype was observed a few times. This sequence joins TRBV11-2 and TRBJ1-2; D is uncertain. Germline V gene data show CDR1 as SGHAT and CDR2 as FQNNGV. Trimming removed 6 bases at V and 8 bases at J, with 13 bases between. This CDR3 comprises 12 residues. CDR3 loop: CASSSWTGGYTF. The CDR3 bases are TGTGCCAGCAGTTCGTGGACCGGAGGCTACACCTTC.

The rearrangement joins TRBV20-1 to TRBJ2-7; D perhaps matches TRBD1 (5 bases). Germline-derived CDR1 and CDR2 are DFQATT and SNEGSKA (reference sequence). This CDR3 has 15 residues. V was trimmed by 5 bases and J by 1 base, leaving 18 bases between them. The CDR3 protein is CSARNHRTTSYEQYF. The CDR3, as DNA: TGCAGTGCTCGGAACCACAGGACCACTTCCTACGAGCAGTACTTC.

The chain links TRBV19 to TRBJ2-7; no clear D. Germline CDR1 is LNHDA and CDR2 is SQIVND (reference sequence). V was trimmed by 1 base and J by 1 base, leaving 14 bases between them. There are 16 residues in the CDR3. The CDR3 reads CASSIVASRASYEQYF. As DNA, the CDR3 is TGTGCCAGTAGTATAGTAGCAAGCCGGGCGTCCTACGAGCAGTACTTC.

The chain uses TRBV6-5 and TRBJ2-1; 7 bases are shared with TRBD2. This CDR3 has 17 residues. The J segment lost 7 bases and the V segment lost 0 bases, leaving 12 bases of the junction unmatched. The germline V gene has CDR1 MNHEY and CDR2 SVGAGI. The CDR3 region has the DNA TGTGCCAGCAGTTACTCGATTTCCAGCGGGACCCCGAATGAGCAGTTCTTC. Translated: CASSYSISSGTPNEQFF.

A word on this clonotype: A much more abundant neighbour one base away suggests this may be a read error. The V and J genes are TRBV20-1 and TRBJ1-6, with D hard to call. The CDR3 is made up of 14 amino acids. Germline CDR1 and CDR2: DFQATT and SNEGSKA (reference sequence). CDR3 sequence (DNA): TGCAGTACTAGAGTTCTGGTCGATAATTCACCCCTCCACTTT. Translating gives CSTRVLVDNSPLHF.

Only a few counts were recorded for this clonotype. The V gene is TRBV5-5, the J gene TRBJ2-7; no clear D. This CDR3 has 14 amino acids. Germline values: CDR1 SGHKS, CDR2 YYEKEE (reference sequence). The ends were cut back, 4 bases at V and 2 bases at J, with 13 bases in the middle. The CDR3 sequence is CASSPRTEAYEQYF. The DNA of the CDR3 is TGTGCCAGCAGCCCGAGGACCGAAGCCTACGAGCAGTACTTC.